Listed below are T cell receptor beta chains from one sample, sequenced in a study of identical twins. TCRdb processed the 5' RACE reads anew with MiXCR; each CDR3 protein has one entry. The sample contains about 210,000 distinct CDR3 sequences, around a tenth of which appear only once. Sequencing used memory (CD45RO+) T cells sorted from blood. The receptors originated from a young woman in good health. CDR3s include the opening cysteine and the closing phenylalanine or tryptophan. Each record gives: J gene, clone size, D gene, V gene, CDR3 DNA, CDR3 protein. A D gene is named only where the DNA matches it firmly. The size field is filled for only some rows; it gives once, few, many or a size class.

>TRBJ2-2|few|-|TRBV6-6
TGTGCCAGCCGGGTCTCGAACACCGGGGAGCTGTTTTTT
CASRVSNTGELFF
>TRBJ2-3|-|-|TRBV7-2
TGTGCCAGCAGCTTAGCGGGGGGGGCGGGCACAGATACGCAGTATTTT
CASSLAGGAGTDTQYF
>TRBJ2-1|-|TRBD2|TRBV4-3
TGCGCCAGCAGCCAAGATCTAGCGGGAGTGAGTAGAAATGAGCAGTTCTTC
CASSQDLAGVSRNEQFF
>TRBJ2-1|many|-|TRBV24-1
TGTGCCACCAGTGACCGGCACGGAGACGAGCAGTTCTTC
CATSDRHGDEQFF
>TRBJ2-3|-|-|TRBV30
TGTGCCTGGGCACCAGGCACAGATACGCAGTATTTT
CAWAPGTDTQYF
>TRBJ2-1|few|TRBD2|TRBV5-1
TGCGCCAGCAGCACCGGACTAGCGGGAGCTCTTGAGCAGTTCTTC
CASSTGLAGALEQFF
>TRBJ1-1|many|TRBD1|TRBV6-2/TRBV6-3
TGTGCCAGCAATAGGGACAGGCGGACTGAAGCTTTCTTT
CASNRDRRTEAFF
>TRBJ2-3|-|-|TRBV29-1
TGCAGCGTTGGGCAGGTTAGGGCAGATACGCAGTATTTT
CSVGQVRADTQYF
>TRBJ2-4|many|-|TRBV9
TGTGCCAGCAGCGTCTCAGGGAGTGACATTCAGTACTTC
CASSVSGSDIQYF
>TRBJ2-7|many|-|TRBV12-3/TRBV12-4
TGTGCCAGCAGTTTAGTTAACGAGCAGTACTTC
CASSLVNEQYF
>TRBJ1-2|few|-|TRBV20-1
TGCAGTGCTACGATAGGAGGGGAATCCTATGGCTACACCTTC
CSATIGGESYGYTF